This T cell receptor (beta chain) originates from a study of beta chain features in type 1 diabetes. As for the study in general: No patient-donor differences in age, gender, total cells or subset yield.

The isolated RNA, all of it, was reverse transcribed, so expressed TCRB transcripts were what got sequenced. TCRdb's copy holds only in-frame clones and misses some; the assay was immunoSEQ multiplex PCR. Among about 160,000 clones, about 7.3% were seen once, and the ten largest hold almost 0.65%. Study findings and constraints: Type 1 diabetes patients had fewer VDJ junction insertions and more deletions.

Sampling consisted of one heparinised blood draw per donor, averaging roughly 100 mL. All of the sorted populations showed purity greater than 95%. Trimming removed 7 bases from V and 1 base from J, with 10 bases in between. The CDR3 is 14 residues long. Germline V gene data show CDR1 as LNHDA and CDR2 as SQIVND (reference sequence). About this clone: Antigen: not known.

The clonotype comes from a man aged 18 to 29 in good health. The chain recombines TRBV19 with TRBJ2-2, with D unclear. The sequenced sample consisted of central memory CD4+ T cells from blood. CDR3 in amino acids: CASTEAKNTGELFF. Here the CDR3 DNA reads TGTGCCAGTACTGAGGCGAAGAACACCGGGGAGCTGTTTTTT.